This T cell receptor beta chain emerged from a study of technical replicates of blood from a handful of donors. Germline lookup yields CDR1 MDHEN and CDR2 SYDVKM. The CDR3 has 16 amino acids. V lost 0 bases to trimming and J lost 5 bases, with 16 bases between them. Clones were sequenced by immunoSEQ multiplex PCR, and TCRdb holds only the in-frame ones, with some missing. The table has approximately 81,000 clones, almost 96% seen once. J is TRBJ1-2 and V is TRBV28; a possible D gene is TRBD1 (5 bases). The material sequenced was T cells isolated from PBMCs. The clonotype comes from a human donor in good health. CDR3 bases: TGTGCCAGCAGTTTATGGGGGGGGAACAGAGGGTATGGCTACACCTTC. As protein: CASSLWGGNRGYGYTF.